This T cell receptor beta chain originates from a study of blood T cell repertoires in COVID-19. At the level of the study: From T cells, B-cell-depleted T cells, or PBMCs came the material, which was cDNA or gDNA.

How the authors handled the data: Amplifying reference gene primers gave estimates of nucleated cell counts. Clones were read by immunoSEQ multiplex PCR, and TCRdb kept only the in-frame ones, dropping some. V, J and clone size reflect that table, while D and trimming were determined from the DNA. This table has fewer than 350,000 clones, less than 90% appearing once. V was clipped by 3 bases and J by 2 bases, with 14 bases between them. Germline V CDR1 and CDR2: SGHRS, YFSETQ. The CDR3 loop spans 15 amino acids. This TCR was recovered from a woman aged 30 to 39 with COVID-19, enrolled during active disease. The chain is built from TRBV5-1 and TRBJ1-1, with a tentative D call TRBD1 (5 bases). Sample: peripheral blood. For the CDR3, the DNA is TGCGCCAGCAGCTCCCCCGACAGAGCCAACACTGAAGCTTTCTTT. It encodes CASSSPDRANTEAFF.